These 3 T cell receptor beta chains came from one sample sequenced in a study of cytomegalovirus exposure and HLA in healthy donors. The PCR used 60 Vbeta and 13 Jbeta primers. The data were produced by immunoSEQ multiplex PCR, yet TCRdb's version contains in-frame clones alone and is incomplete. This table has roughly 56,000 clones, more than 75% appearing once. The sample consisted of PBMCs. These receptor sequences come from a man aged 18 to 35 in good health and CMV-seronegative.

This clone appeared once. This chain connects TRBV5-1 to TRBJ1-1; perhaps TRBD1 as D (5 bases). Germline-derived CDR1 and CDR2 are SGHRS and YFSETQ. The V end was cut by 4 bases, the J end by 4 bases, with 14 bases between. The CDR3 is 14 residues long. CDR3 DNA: TGCGCCAGCAGCATCCAGGGCGGGGGCACTGAAGCTTTCTTT. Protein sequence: CASSIQGGGTEAFF.

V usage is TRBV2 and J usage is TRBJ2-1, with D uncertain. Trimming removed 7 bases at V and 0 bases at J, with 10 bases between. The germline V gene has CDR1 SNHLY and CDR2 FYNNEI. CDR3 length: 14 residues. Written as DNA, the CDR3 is TGTGCCAGCAAAGCTAGAGGCTCCTACAATGAGCAGTTCTTC. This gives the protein CASKARGSYNEQFF. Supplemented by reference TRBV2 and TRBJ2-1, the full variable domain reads EPEVTQTPSHQVTQMGQEVILRCVPISNHLYFYWYRQILGQKVEFLVSFYNNEISEKSEIFDDQFSVERPDGSNFTLKIRSTKLEDSAMYFCASKARGSYNEQFFGPGTRLTVL.

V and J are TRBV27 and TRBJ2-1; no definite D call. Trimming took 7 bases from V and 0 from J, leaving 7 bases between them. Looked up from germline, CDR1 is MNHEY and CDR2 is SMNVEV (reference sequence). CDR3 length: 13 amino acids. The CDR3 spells CASTPSSYNEQFF. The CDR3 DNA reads TGTGCCAGCACGCCGAGCTCCTACAATGAGCAGTTCTTC.